This T cell receptor beta chain was sequenced in a study of response to subunit inactivated influenza vaccine. Notes on the study in general: After each seasonal influenza vaccination, few new T cells are recruited, the authors suggested.

This CDR3 is built from 13 residues. CDR1 is MNHEY, CDR2 SMNVEV, per germline (reference sequence). V lost 8 bases and J lost 3; bases outside the gene matches: 4. A single record per CDR3 protein comes from TCRdb applying MiXCR to the RT-PCR reads. The sample yields a few hundred thousand distinct CDR3 sequences, 12% to 15% seen once. This clonotype was counted only a few times. Antigen: not known. The sequence was obtained from a middle-aged man who received an inactivated influenza vaccine. This specimen consisted of PBMCs from blood, obtained about 13 days after vaccination. The gene calls are TRBV27 and TRBJ2-7, with 10 bases matching TRBD2. The CDR3 nucleotides are TGTGCCAGCCGTTGGACTAGCGGCTACGAGCAGTACTTC. Translating it yields CASRWTSGYEQYF.